The TCR beta chain under discussion was sequenced for a study of CD8 T cells in ankylosing spondylitis. Study-level results: Significantly higher representation of disease-linked clones was reported for matched ankylosing spondylitis synovial fluid. Clones linked to disease, bearing a CD8+ phenotype, were relatively rare in peripheral blood. Seven or eight highly homologous variants made up a TCR beta motif, and this motif appeared characteristic of ankylosing spondylitis blood. Certain motif variants had earlier appeared in reactive arthritis synovial fluid and blood.

Concerning this clonotype itself: Antigen: not known.

V was clipped by 6 bases and J by 3 bases, with 15 bases between them. Per germline, CDR1 LNHDA and CDR2 SQIVND (reference sequence). There are 16 residues in the CDR3. Using quantitative 5'-RACE with molecular barcodes, the authors made TCR beta libraries. MiXCR was run by TCRdb on the 5' RACE reads, yielding one entry per CDR3 protein. The table includes 500,000 to 550,000 distinct CDR3 sequences, about 13% detected once. The sequence derives from a male donor with ankylosing spondylitis. Sequenced: blood, either unsorted or a sorted T cell fraction (not recorded which). The genes are TRBV19 and TRBJ2-6; no clear D. CDR3: CASSTRRRGGANVLTF. The CDR3 DNA is TGTGCCAGTAGCACCCGCCGAAGAGGTGGGGCCAACGTCCTGACTTTC.